These 17 T cell receptor beta chains were all obtained from the same sample, sequenced in a study of T cell responses to AZD1222 COVID-19 vaccine. Repertoires were generated with immunoSEQ multiplex PCR, while TCRdb's copy carries only in-frame clones and drops some. The sample lists about 170,000 clones, 93% seen once, with 3.5% to 5% in the top ten. Sequenced here: peripheral blood, sampled on day 0 of AZD1222 vaccination. All receptors come from an adult in good health.

The rearrangement joins TRBV29-1 to TRBJ1-5; D is undetermined. V was trimmed by 4 bases and J by 1 base, leaving 8 bases between them. This CDR3 is 13 amino acids long. CDR1 is SQVTM, CDR2 ANQGSEA, per germline. As DNA, the CDR3 is TGCAGCGTTGGAATTAGAAGCAATCAGCCCCAGCATTTT. It yields the protein CSVGIRSNQPQHF.

This chain's CDR3 is CASSQVAGDLNEQFF. The CDR3 region has the DNA TGCGCCAGCAGCCAAGTAGCGGGGGACCTAAATGAGCAGTTCTTC. The chain uses TRBV4-1 and TRBJ2-1; 9 bases line up with TRBD2. The trim removed 1 base at V and 7 bases at J, leaving 5 bases unmatched. Germline V lookup: CDR1 MGHRA, CDR2 YSYEKL. The CDR3 consists of 15 residues.

The chain is built from TRBV12-3 or TRBV12-4 and TRBJ2-7, with 7 bases identical to TRBD1. The V segment lost 7 bases and the J segment 0 bases; nucleotides outside the gene matches: 3. The CDR3 consists of 13 residues. The CDR3, as DNA: TGTGCCAGCATTCGGGACAGCTCCTACGAGCAGTACTTC. Its translation is CASIRDSSYEQYF.

The chain combines TRBV18 with TRBJ1-2; the match to TRBD1 covers 7 bases. Trimming removed 3 bases from V and 10 bases from J; junction bases left unmatched: 11. The germline V gene encodes CDR1 KGHSH and CDR2 LQKENI. CDR3 size: 14 residues. This CDR3 is CASSPPGQRMSYTF. CDR3 in DNA: TGTGCCAGCTCACCGCCGGGACAGAGAATGTCCTACACCTTC.

This chain connects TRBV4-2 to TRBJ1-5; the match to TRBD1 covers 7 bases. The CDR3 runs to 17 residues. The germline V gene has CDR1 LGHNA and CDR2 YNFKEQ. The V and J ends lost 0 bases and 4 bases, in that order; junction bases with no gene match: 9. The CDR3 region has the DNA TGTGCCAGCAGCCAAGATGAGTCGGCAGGGGGTAATCAGCCCCAGCATTTT. This sequence encodes CASSQDESAGGNQPQHF.

V is TRBV7-9 and J is TRBJ2-7, with D perhaps matching TRBD1 (5 bases). CDR1 and CDR2 (germline): SEHNR, FQNEAQ (reference sequence). V was clipped by 5 bases and J by 0 bases, with 14 bases between them. The CDR3 runs to 15 residues. The CDR3 reads CASSPPGKASYEQYF. As DNA, the CDR3 is TGTGCCAGCAGCCCGCCAGGGAAGGCCTCCTACGAGCAGTACTTC.

J is TRBJ2-7 and V is TRBV28, with 10 bases identical to TRBD2. The CDR3 length is 14 residues. Germline V CDR1 and CDR2: MDHEN, SYDVKM. V lost 7 bases, J lost 4 bases, and 7 bases stayed unmatched. The CDR3 loop is CASKQGLAKYEQYF. CDR3 sequence (DNA): TGTGCCAGCAAACAGGGACTAGCGAAGTACGAGCAGTACTTC.

The chain employs TRBV18 and TRBJ1-1; tentative D call: TRBD1 (5 bases). V lost 2 bases and J lost 4, with 14 bases in between. CDR3 length: 15 amino acids. The germline V gene has CDR1 KGHSH and CDR2 LQKENI. The CDR3 loop is CASSPLSGQGTEAFF. CDR3 nucleotide sequence: TGTGCCAGCTCACCATTATCCGGACAAGGCACTGAAGCTTTCTTT.

The chain recombines TRBV11-2 with TRBJ2-1, with D uncertain. Germline lookup yields CDR1 SGHAT and CDR2 FQNNGV. Trimming shortened V by 5 bases and J by 10 bases, and 12 bases separated the two germline ends. The CDR3 is 12 residues long. CDR3 in amino acids: CASSISRREQFF. As DNA, the CDR3 is TGTGCCAGCAGCATTTCCCGAAGGGAGCAGTTCTTC.

The rearrangement joins TRBV12-2 to TRBJ2-2; the table gives TRBD2 as D, unverified against the DNA. TRBV12-2 is a listed pseudogene. The CDR3 totals 15 residues. The CDR3, as DNA: TGTGCAAGTCGCTCCAGCGGGGGGGCCACCCGGGAGCTGTTTTTT. This translates into CASRSSGGATRELFF.

The V and J genes are TRBV10-3 and TRBJ1-5; D is undetermined. V was trimmed by 2 bases and J by 1 base, leaving 3 bases between them. Per the germline V gene, CDR1 is ENHRY and CDR2 is SYGVKD. The CDR3 totals 13 residues. CDR3 residues: CAISEASNQPQHF. The CDR3 DNA reads TGTGCCATCAGTGAGGCAAGCAATCAGCCCCAGCATTTT.

This chain links TRBV7-6 with TRBJ1-3, with D unresolved. V was cut by 2 bases and J by 3 bases, with 8 bases left in between. Germline lookup yields CDR1 SGHVS and CDR2 FNYEAQ. This CDR3 has 14 residues. CDR3 sequence reads: CASSLQSFGNTIYF. CDR3 coding DNA: TGTGCCAGCAGCTTACAGAGTTTTGGAAACACCATATATTTT. Variable domain in full (rest from reference TRBV7-6 and TRBJ1-3): GAGVSQSPRYKVTKRGQDVALRCDPISGHVSLYWYRQALGQGPEFLTYFNYEAQQDKSGLPNDRFSAERPEGSISTLTIQRTEQRDSAMYRCASSLQSFGNTIYFGEGSWLTVV.

Only one count was recorded for this clone. V is TRBV9 and J is TRBJ2-2; 11 bases align to TRBD1. The CDR3 sequence is 16 residues long. The trim removed 5 bases at V and 5 bases at J, leaving 8 bases unmatched. Germline CDR1 and CDR2: SGDLS and YYNGEE. The CDR3 DNA is TGTGCCAGCAGTAGATGGGGACAGGGGGGAACCGGGGAGCTGTTTTTT. Its protein product is CASSRWGQGGTGELFF.

The rearrangement links TRBV12-3 or TRBV12-4 to TRBJ2-2; D ambiguous. V was shortened by 1 base and J by 6 bases, with 3 bases between the two germline ends. This CDR3 contains 12 residues. The CDR3 here is CASSLGAGELFF. In DNA, the CDR3 is TGTGCCAGCAGTTTAGGGGCCGGGGAGCTGTTTTTT.

The chain joins TRBV19 to TRBJ2-7, with 9 nucleotides matching TRBD1. Germline V gene data show CDR1 as LNHDA and CDR2 as SQIVND (reference sequence). There are 14 residues in the CDR3. V was clipped by 4 bases and J by 3 bases; unmatched bases: 4. For the CDR3, the DNA is TGTGCCAGTAGTAGAGGACAGGGGAACTACGAGCAGTACTTC. Encoded protein: CASSRGQGNYEQYF.

The chain employs TRBV3-1 (or the pseudogene TRBV3-2) and TRBJ1-5; tentative D call: TRBD1 (5 bases). The germline gives CDR1 LGHDT, CDR2 YNNKEL (reference sequence). There are 15 residues in the CDR3. The ends were cut back, 3 bases at V and 2 bases at J, with 11 bases in the middle. CDR3 in amino acids: CASSHMGVGNQPQHF. The CDR3 bases are TGTGCCAGCAGCCATATGGGGGTGGGCAATCAGCCCCAGCATTTT.

The chain couples TRBV5-6 to TRBJ2-6, with D possibly TRBD2 on 6 matching bases. Between the trimmed V and J ends, which lost 3 bases and 4 bases, there was a span of 20 bases. Germline V gives CDR1 SGHDT, CDR2 YYEEEE. The CDR3 runs 18 residues. CDR3 residues: CASSWDRRALLGANVLTF. The CDR3 DNA follows: TGTGCCAGCAGCTGGGACCGGAGGGCCCTGCTCGGGGCCAACGTCCTGACTTTC.